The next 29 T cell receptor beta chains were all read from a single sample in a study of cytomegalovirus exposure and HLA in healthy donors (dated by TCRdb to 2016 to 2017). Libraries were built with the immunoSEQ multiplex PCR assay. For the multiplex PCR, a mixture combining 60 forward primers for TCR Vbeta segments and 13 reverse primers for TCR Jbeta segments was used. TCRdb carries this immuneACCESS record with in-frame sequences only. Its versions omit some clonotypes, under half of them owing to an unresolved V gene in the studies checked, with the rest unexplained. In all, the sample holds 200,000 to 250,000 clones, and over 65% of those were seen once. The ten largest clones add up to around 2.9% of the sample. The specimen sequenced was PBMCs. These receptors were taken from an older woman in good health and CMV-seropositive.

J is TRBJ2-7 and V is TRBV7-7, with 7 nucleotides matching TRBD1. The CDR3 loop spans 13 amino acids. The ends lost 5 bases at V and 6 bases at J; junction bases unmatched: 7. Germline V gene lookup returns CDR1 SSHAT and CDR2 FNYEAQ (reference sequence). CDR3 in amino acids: CASSTSTGVEQYF. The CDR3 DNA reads TGTGCCAGCAGCACCAGCACAGGGGTCGAGCAGTACTTC.

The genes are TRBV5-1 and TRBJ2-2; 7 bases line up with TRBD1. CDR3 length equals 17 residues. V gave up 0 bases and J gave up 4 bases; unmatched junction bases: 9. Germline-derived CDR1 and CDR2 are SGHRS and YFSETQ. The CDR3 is CASSLVGTVRGTGELFF. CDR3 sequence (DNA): TGCGCCAGCAGCTTGGTCGGGACAGTGCGCGGCACCGGGGAGCTGTTTTTT.

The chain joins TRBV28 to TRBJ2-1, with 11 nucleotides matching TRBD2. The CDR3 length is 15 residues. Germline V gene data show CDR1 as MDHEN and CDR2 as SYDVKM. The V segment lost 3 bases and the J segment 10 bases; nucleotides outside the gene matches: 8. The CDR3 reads CASSLIAGGRLEQFF. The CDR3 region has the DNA TGTGCCAGCAGTTTGATAGCGGGGGGGCGTCTAGAGCAGTTCTTC.

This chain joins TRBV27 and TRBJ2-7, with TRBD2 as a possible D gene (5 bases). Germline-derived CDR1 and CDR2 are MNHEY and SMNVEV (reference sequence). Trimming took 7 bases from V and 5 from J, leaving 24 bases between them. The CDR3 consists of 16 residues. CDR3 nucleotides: TGTGCCAGCACTTCAACACGGGCGGAGGAATCTAACGAGCAGTACTTC. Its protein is CASTSTRAEESNEQYF.

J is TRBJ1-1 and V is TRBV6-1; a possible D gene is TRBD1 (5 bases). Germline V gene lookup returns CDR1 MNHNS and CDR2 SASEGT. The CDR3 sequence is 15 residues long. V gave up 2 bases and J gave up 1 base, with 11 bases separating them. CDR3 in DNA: TGTGCCAGCAGTGAATACGATACAGGGAACACTGAAGCTTTCTTT. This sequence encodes CASSEYDTGNTEAFF.

Here the CDR3 reads CASSYSIQGFAEAFF. For the CDR3, the DNA is TGTGCCAGCAGTTACTCTATCCAGGGATTTGCTGAAGCTTTCTTT. The genes are TRBV6-6 and TRBJ1-1, with D possibly matching TRBD1 (5 bases). The CDR3 covers 15 residues. Per the germline V gene, CDR1 is MNHNY and CDR2 is SVGAGI (reference sequence). Trimming cost V 0 bases and J 6 bases, with 14 bases left between them.

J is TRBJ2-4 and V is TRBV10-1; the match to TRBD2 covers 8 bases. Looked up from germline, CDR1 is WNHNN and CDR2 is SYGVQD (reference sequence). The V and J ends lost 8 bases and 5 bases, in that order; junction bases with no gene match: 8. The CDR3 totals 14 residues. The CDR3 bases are TGCGCCAGCGGAAAAGCGGGAGAGGAAAACATTCAGTACTTC. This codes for CASGKAGEENIQYF.

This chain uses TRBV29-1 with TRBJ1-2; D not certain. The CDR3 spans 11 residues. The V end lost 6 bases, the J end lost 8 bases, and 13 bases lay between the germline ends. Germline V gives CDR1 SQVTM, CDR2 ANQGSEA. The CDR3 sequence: CSVGGSGGYTF. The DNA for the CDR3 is TGCAGCGTAGGAGGGTCGGGGGGCTACACCTTC.

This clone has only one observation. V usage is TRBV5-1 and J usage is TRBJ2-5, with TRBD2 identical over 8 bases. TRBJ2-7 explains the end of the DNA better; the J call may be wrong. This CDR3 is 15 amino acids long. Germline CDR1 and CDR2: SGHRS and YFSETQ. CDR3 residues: CASSLGTGGPHEQYF. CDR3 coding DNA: TGCGCCAGCAGCTTGGGTACGGGAGGGCCCCACGAGCAGTACTTC.

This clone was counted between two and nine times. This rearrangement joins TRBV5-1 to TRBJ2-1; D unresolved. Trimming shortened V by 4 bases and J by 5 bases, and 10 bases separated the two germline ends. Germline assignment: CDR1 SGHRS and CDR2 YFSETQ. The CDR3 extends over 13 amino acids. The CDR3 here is CASSLEPHNEQFF. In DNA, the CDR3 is TGCGCCAGCAGCCTGGAGCCTCACAATGAGCAGTTCTTC.

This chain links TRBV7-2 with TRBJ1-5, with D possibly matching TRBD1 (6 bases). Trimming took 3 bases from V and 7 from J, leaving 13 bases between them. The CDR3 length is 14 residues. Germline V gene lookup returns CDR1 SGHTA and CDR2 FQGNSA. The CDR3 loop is CASSFYAGEQPQHF. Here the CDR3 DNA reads TGTGCCAGCAGCTTTTACGCAGGGGAACAGCCCCAGCATTTT. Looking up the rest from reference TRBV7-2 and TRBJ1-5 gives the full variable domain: GAGVSQSPSNKVTEKGKDVELRCDPISGHTALYWYRQSLGQGLEFLIYFQGNSAPDKSGLPSDRFSAERTGGSVSTLTIQRTQQEDSAVYLCASSFYAGEQPQHFGDGTRLSIL.

CDR3: CASSPSRDSSSGANVLTF. The CDR3 DNA reads TGCGCCAGCAGCCCAAGCCGGGACTCCAGCTCTGGGGCCAACGTCCTGACTTTC. The chain combines TRBV4-1 with TRBJ2-6; a weak D match, TRBD2 (6 bases). CDR1 and CDR2 from the germline V gene are MGHRA and YSYEKL. V was cut by 4 bases and J by 0 bases, with 16 bases left in between. The length of the CDR3 is 18 residues.

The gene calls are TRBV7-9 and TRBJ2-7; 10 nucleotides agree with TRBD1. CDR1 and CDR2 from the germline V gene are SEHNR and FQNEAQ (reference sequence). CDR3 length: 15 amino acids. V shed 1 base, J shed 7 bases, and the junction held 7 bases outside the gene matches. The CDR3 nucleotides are TGTGCCAGCAGCTTAGGGGGACAGGGGACCCGAGAGCAGTACTTC. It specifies CASSLGGQGTREQYF.

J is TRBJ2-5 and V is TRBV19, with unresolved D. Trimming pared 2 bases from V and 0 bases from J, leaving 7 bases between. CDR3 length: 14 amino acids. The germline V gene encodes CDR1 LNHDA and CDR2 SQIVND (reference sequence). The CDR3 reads CASSISGYQETQYF. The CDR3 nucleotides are TGTGCCAGTAGTATATCCGGGTACCAAGAGACCCAGTACTTC.

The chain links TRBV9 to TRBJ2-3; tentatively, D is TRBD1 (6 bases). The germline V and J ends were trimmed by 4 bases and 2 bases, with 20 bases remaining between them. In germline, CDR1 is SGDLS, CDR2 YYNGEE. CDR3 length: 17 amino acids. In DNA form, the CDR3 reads TGTGCCAGCAGCCCGACGTTGGGACAATACTTCACAGATACGCAGTATTTT. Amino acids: CASSPTLGQYFTDTQYF. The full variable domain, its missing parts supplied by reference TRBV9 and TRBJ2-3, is DSGVTQTPKHLITATGQRVTLRCSPRSGDLSVYWYQQSLDQGLQFLIQYYNGEERAKGNILERFSAQQFPDLHSELNLSSLELGDSALYFCASSPTLGQYFTDTQYFGPGTRLTVL.

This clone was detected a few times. CDR3 loop: CASSFGGTSSYEQYF. In nucleotides, the CDR3 is TGTGCCAGCAGCTTCGGCGGGACCAGCTCCTACGAGCAGTACTTC. J is TRBJ2-7 and V is TRBV5-4; D may be TRBD2 (6 bases). Germline lookup yields CDR1 SGHNT and CDR2 YYREEE (reference sequence). The CDR3 runs 15 residues. The V and J ends lost 2 bases and 0 bases respectively, with 12 bases between them.

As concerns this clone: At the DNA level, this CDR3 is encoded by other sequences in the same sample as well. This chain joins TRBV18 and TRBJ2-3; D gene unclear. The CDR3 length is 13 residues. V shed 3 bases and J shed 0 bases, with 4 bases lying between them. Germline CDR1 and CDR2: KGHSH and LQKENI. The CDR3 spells CASSPTSTDTQYF. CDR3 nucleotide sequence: TGTGCCAGCTCACCGACTAGCACAGATACGCAGTATTTT.

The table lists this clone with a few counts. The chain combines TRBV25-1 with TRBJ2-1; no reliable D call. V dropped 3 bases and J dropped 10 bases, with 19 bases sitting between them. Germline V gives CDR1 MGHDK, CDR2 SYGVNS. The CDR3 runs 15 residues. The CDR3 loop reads CASSDSAPPGEEQFF. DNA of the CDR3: TGTGCCAGCAGTGATTCTGCCCCCCCCGGAGAGGAGCAGTTCTTC. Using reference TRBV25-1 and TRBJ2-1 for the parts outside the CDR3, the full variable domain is EADIYQTPRYLVIGTGKKITLECSQTMGHDKMYWYQQDPGMELHLIHYSYGVNSTEKGDLSSESTVSRIRTEHFPLTLESARPSHTSQYLCASSDSAPPGEEQFFGPGTRLTVL.

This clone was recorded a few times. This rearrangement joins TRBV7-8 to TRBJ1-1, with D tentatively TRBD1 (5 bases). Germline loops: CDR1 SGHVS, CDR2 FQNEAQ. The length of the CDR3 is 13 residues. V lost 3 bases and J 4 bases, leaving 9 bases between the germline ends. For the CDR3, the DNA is TGTGCCAGCAGCTTGACAGCCGGCACTGAAGCTTTCTTT. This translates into CASSLTAGTEAFF.

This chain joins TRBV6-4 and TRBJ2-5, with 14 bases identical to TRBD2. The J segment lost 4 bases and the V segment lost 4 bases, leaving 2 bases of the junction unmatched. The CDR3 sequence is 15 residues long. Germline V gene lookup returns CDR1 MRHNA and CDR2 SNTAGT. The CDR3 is CASSAGTSGRETQYF. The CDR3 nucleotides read TGTGCCAGCAGTGCCGGGACTAGCGGGAGAGAGACCCAGTACTTC.

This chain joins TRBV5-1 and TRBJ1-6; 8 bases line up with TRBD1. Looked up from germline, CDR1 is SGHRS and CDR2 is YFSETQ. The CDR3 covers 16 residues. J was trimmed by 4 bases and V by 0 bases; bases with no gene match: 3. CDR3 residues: CASSLAGTGYNSPLHF. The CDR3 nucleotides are TGCGCCAGCAGCTTGGCCGGGACAGGTTATAATTCACCCCTCCACTTT.

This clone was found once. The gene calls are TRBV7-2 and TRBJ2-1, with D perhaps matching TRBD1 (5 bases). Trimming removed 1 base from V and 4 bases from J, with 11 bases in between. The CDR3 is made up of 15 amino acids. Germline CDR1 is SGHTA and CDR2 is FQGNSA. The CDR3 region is CASSLVIDRYNEQFF. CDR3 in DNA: TGTGCCAGCAGCTTAGTCATAGACAGATACAATGAGCAGTTCTTC.

In DNA, the CDR3 is TGTGCCAGCAGGAGTTACAGGGGAATCGGGAAGACCCAGTACTTC. Translated, it gives CASRSYRGIGKTQYF. The chain couples TRBV2 to TRBJ2-5; 7 bases fit TRBD1. V lost 6 bases, J lost 6 bases, and 13 bases stayed unmatched. CDR1 and CDR2 from the germline V gene are SNHLY and FYNNEI. The CDR3 is made up of 15 amino acids.

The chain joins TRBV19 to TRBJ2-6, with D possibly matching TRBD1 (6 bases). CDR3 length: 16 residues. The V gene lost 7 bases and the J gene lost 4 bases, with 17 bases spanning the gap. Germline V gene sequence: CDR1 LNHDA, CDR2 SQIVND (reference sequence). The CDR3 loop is CASTKNRAGGANVLTF. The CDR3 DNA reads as TGTGCCAGTACCAAAAACAGGGCCGGGGGGGCCAACGTCCTGACTTTC.

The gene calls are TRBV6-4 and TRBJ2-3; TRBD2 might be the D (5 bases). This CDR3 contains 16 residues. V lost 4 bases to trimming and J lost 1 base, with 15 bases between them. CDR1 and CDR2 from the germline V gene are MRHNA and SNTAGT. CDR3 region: CASSGGITARTDTQYF. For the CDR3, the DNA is TGTGCCAGCAGTGGAGGGATAACCGCCCGCACAGATACGCAGTATTTT.

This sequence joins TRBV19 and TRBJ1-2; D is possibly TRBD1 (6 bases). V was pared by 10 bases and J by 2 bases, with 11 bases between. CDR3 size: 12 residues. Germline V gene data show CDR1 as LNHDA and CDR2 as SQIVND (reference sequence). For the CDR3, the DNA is TGTGCCACATCGGACAGAAACTATGGCTACACCTTC. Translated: CATSDRNYGYTF.

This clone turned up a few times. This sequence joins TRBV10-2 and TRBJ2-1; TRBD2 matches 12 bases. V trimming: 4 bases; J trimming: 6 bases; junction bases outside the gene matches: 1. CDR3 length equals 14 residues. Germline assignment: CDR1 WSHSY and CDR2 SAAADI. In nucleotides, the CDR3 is TGCGCCAGCAGTGCTAGCGGGGGGGGCAATGAGCAGTTCTTC. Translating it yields CASSASGGGNEQFF.

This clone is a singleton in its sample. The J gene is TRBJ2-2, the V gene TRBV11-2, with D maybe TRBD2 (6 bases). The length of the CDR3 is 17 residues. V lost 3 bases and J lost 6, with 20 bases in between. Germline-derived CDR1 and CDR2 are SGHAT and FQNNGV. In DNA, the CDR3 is TGTGCCAGCAGCTTCCTCGCCGGGACTCTCCCGCCCGGGGAGCTGTTTTTT. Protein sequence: CASSFLAGTLPPGELFF.

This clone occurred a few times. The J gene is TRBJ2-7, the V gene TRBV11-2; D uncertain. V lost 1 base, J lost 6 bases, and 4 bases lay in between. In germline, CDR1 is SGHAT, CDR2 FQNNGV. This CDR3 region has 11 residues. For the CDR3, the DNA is TGTGCCAGCAGCTTAGGGCCCGAGCAGTACTTC. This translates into CASSLGPEQYF.